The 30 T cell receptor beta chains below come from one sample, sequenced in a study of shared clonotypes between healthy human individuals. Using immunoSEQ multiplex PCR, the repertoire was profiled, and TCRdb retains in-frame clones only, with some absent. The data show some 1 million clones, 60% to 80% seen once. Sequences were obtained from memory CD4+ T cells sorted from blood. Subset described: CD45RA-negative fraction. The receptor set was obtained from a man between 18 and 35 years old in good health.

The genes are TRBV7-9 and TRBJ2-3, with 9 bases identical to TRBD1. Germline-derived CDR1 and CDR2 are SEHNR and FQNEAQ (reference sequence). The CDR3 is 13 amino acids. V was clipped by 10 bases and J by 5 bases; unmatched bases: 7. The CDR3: CAITGTGKDTQYF. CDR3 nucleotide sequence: TGTGCCATCACCGGGACAGGGAAAGATACGCAGTATTTT.

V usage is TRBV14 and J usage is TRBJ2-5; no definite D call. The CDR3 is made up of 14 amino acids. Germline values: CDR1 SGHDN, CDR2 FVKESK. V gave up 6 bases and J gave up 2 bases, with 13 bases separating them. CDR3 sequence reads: CASSKGLIQETQYF. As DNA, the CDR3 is TGTGCCAGCAGTAAAGGGCTGATACAAGAGACCCAGTACTTC. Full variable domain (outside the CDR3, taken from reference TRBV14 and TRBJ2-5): EAGVTQFPSHSVIEKGQTVTLRCDPISGHDNLYWYRRVMGKEIKFLLHFVKESKQDESGMPNNRFLAERTGGTYSTLKVQPAELEDSGVYFCASSKGLIQETQYFGPGTRLLVL.

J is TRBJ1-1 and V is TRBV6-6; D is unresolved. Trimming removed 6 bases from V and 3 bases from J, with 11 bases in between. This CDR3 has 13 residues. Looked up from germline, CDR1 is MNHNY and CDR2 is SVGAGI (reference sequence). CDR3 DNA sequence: TGTGCCAGCAGACCCGGCCCGGACACTGAAGCTTTCTTT. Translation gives CASRPGPDTEAFF.

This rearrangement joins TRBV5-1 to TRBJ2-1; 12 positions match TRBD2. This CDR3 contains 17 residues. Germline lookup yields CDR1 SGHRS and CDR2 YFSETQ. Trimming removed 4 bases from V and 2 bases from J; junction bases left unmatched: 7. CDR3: CASSVTSGRLTYNEQFF. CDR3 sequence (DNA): TGCGCCAGCAGCGTTACTAGCGGGAGGTTGACCTACAATGAGCAGTTCTTC. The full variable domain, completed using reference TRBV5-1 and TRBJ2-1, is KAGVTQTPRYLIKTRGQQVTLSCSPISGHRSVSWYQQTPGQGLQFLFEYFSETQRNKGNFPGRFSGRQFSNSRSEMNVSTLELGDSALYLCASSVTSGRLTYNEQFFGPGTRLTVL.

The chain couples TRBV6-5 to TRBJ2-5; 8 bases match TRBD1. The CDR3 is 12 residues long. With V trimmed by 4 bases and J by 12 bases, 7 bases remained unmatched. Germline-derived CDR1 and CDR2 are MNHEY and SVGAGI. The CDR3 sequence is CASSSATGAKYF. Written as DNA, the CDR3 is TGTGCCAGCAGTTCCGCGACAGGGGCAAAGTACTTC.

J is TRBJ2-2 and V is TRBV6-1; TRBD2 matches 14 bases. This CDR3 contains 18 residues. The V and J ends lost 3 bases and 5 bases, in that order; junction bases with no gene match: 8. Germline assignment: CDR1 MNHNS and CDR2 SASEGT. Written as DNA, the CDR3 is TGTGCCAGCAGTGAGGGACTAGCGGGAGCGTTAGGTACCGGGGAGCTGTTTTTT. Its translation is CASSEGLAGALGTGELFF.

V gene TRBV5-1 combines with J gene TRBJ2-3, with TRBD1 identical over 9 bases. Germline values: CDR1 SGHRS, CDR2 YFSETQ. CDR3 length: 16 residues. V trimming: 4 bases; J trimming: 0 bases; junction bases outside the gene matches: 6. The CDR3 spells CASSPGGQGSTDTQYF. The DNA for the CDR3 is TGCGCCAGCAGCCCAGGCGGACAGGGGAGCACAGATACGCAGTATTTT.

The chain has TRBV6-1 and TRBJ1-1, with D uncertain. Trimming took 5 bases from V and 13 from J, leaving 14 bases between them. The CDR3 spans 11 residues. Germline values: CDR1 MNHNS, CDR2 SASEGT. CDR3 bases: TGTGCCAGCAGTCATATTTCCCTGGGTTTCTTT. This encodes CASSHISLGFF.

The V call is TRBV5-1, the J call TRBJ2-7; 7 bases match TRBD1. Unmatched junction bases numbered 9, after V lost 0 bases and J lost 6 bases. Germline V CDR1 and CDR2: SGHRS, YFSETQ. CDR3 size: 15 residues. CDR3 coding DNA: TGCGCCAGCAGCTTGGTCTGGGACAGAAGTTCCGAGCAGTACTTC. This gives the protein CASSLVWDRSSEQYF. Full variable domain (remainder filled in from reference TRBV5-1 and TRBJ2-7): KAGVTQTPRYLIKTRGQQVTLSCSPISGHRSVSWYQQTPGQGLQFLFEYFSETQRNKGNFPGRFSGRQFSNSRSEMNVSTLELGDSALYLCASSLVWDRSSEQYFGPGTRLTVT.

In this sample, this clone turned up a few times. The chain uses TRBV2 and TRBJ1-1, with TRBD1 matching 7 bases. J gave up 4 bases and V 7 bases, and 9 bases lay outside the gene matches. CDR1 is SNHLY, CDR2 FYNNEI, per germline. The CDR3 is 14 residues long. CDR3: CASILYRGPTEAFF. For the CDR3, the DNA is TGTGCCAGCATCCTCTACAGGGGCCCCACTGAAGCTTTCTTT.

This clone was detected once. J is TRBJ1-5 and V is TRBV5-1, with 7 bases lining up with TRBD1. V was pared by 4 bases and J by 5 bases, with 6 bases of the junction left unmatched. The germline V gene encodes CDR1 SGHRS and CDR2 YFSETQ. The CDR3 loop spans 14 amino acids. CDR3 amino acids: CASSTTGRDQPQHF. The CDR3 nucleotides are TGCGCCAGCAGCACGACAGGGAGGGATCAGCCCCAGCATTTT.

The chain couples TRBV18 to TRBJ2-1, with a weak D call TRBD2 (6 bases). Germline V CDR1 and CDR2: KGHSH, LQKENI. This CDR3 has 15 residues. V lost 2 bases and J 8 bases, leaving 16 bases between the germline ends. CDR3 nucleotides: TGTGCCAGCTCACCAGAGGGGTTACTAGCCTATGAGCAGTTCTTC. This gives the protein CASSPEGLLAYEQFF.

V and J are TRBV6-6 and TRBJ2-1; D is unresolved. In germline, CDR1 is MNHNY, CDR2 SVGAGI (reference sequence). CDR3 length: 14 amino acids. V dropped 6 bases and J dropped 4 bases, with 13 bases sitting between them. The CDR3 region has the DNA TGTGCCAGCAGGGACCGGTTAGATTACAATGAGCAGTTCTTC. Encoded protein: CASRDRLDYNEQFF.

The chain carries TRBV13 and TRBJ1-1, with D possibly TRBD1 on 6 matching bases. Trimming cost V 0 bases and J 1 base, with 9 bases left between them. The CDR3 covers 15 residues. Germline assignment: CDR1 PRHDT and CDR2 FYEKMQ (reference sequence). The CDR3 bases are TGTGCCAGCAGCTTAGGCCAACAGGGGAACACTGAAGCTTTCTTT. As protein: CASSLGQQGNTEAFF.

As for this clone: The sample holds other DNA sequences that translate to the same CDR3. The CDR3 coding sequence is TGCGCCAGCAGCCAAGACAGGAGCTCCTACAATGAGCAGTTCTTC. It is translated as CASSQDRSSYNEQFF. The genes are TRBV4-3 and TRBJ2-1, with D unclear. The CDR3 totals 15 residues. Germline-derived CDR1 and CDR2 are LGHNA and YSLEER. V shed 0 bases and J shed 0 bases, with 6 bases lying between them.

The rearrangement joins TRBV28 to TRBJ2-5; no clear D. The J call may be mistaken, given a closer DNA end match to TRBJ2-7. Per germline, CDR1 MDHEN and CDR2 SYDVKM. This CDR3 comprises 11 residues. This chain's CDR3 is CASSISYEQYF. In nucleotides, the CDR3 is TGTGCCAGCAGTATCTCCTACGAGCAGTACTTC.

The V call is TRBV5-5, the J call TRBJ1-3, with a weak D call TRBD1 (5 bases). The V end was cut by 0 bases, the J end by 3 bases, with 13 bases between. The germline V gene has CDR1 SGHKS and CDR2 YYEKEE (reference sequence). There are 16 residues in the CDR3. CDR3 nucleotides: TGTGCCAGCAGCTTGGAAAGGGGCTTAGTTGGAAACACCATATATTTT. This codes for CASSLERGLVGNTIYF.

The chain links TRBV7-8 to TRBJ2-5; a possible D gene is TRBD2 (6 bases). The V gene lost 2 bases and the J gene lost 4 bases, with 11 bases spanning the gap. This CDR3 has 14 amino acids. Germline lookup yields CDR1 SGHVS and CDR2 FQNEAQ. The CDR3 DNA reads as TGTGCCAGCAGCTTAAACCAGGGAGGAGAGACCCAGTACTTC. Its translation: CASSLNQGGETQYF.

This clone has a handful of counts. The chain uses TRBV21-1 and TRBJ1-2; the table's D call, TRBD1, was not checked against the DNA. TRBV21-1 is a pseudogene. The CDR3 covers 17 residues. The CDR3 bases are TGTGCCAGCAGCACCTTAGGGGGGACAGCCCGGGACTATGGCTACACCTTC. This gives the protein CASSTLGGTARDYGYTF.

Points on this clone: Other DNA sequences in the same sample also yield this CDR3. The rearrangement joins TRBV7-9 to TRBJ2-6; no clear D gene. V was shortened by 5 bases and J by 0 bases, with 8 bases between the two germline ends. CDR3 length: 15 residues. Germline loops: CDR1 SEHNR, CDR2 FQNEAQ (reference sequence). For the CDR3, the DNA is TGTGCCAGCAGCCCCGATACCTCTGGGGCCAACGTCCTGACTTTC. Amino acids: CASSPDTSGANVLTF.

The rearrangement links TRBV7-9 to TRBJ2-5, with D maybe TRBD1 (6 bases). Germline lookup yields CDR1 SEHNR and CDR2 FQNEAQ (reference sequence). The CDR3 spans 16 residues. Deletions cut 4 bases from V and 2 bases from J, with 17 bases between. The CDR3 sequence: CASSSSIGTLQETQYF. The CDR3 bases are TGTGCCAGCAGCTCCTCTATCGGGACACTACAAGAGACCCAGTACTTC.

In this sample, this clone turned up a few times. Written as DNA, the CDR3 is TGTGCCAGCAGCAGCACAGTGTCACTTGTTGGATATGGCTACACCTTC. It yields the protein CASSSTVSLVGYGYTF. V gene TRBV7-2 combines with J gene TRBJ1-2, with D uncertain. V was clipped by 5 bases and J by 5 bases, with 21 bases between them. The CDR3 is 16 amino acids. The germline V gene has CDR1 SGHTA and CDR2 FQGNSA.

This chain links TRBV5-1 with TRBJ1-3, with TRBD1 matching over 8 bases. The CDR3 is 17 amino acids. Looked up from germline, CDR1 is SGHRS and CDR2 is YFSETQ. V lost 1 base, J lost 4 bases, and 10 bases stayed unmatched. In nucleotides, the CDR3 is TGCGCCAGCAGCTTGCAGGGTGGACAGGGAACAGGAAACACCATATATTTT. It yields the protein CASSLQGGQGTGNTIYF.

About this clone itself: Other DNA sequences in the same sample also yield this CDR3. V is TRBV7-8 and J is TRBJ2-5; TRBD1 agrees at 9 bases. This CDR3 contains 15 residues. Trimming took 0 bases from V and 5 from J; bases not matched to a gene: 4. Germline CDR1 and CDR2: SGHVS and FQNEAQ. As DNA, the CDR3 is TGTGCCAGCAGCTTAGCGACAGGGGGAGGTGAGACCCAGTACTTC. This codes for CASSLATGGGETQYF.

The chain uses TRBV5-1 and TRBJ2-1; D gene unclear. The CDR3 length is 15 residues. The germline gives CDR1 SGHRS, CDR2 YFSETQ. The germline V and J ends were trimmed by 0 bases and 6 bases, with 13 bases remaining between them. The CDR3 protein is CASSLVSSRSNEQFF. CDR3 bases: TGCGCCAGCAGCTTGGTCTCCAGCAGGTCCAATGAGCAGTTCTTC.

Written as DNA, the CDR3 is TGTGCCAGCTCACTTTCCCAGCTGCATGAAAAACTGTTTTTT. Translated, it gives CASSLSQLHEKLFF. The chain uses TRBV18 and TRBJ1-4; D uncertain. The germline V gene has CDR1 KGHSH and CDR2 LQKENI. The CDR3 is 14 amino acids. Trimming shortened V by 4 bases and J by 6 bases, and 12 bases separated the two germline ends.

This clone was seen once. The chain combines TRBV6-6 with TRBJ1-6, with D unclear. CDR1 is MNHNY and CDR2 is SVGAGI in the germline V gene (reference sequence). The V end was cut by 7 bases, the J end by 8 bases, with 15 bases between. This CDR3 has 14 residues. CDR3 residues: CASIPLGVDSPLHF. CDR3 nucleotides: TGTGCCAGCATTCCCCTTGGGGTAGATTCACCCCTCCACTTT.

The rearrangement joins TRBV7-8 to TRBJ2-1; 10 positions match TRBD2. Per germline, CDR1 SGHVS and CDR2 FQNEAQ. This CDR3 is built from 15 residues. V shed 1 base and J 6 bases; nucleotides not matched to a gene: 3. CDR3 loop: CASSLGLAGVNEQFF. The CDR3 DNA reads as TGTGCCAGCAGCTTAGGGCTAGCGGGAGTCAATGAGCAGTTCTTC.

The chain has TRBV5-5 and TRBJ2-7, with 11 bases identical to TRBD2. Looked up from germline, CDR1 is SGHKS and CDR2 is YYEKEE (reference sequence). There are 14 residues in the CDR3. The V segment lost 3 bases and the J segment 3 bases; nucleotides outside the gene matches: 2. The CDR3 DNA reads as TGTGCCAGCAGCTCGACTAGCGGGAACTACGAGCAGTACTTC. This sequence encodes CASSSTSGNYEQYF.

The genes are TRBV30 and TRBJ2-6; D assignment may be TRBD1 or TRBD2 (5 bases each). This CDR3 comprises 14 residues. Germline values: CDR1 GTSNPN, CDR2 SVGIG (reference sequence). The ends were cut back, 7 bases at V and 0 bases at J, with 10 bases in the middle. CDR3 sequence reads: CASPGPSGANVLTF. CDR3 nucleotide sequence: TGTGCCTCCCCGGGACCCTCTGGGGCCAACGTCCTGACTTTC.